The 30 T cell receptor beta chains reported below all come from one sample, sequenced in a study of T cells expressing NK-cell markers. TCRdb re-called the 5' RACE reads and gives one entry per CDR3 protein, without DNA. This sample's clone table lists approximately 380,000 distinct CDR3 sequences. The sample comprised blood T cells: a sorted CD56 or NKG2C T cell subset, CD4+ or CD8+ T cells, or bulk PBMC T cells (not recorded which). These receptors all stem from a man aged 18 to 69 in good health.

The V gene is TRBV7-9, the J gene TRBJ2-5; with no DNA, the TCRdb D assignment of TRBD1 cannot be verified. CDR3 length: 15 amino acids. Looked up from germline, CDR1 is SEHNR and CDR2 is FQNEAQ (reference sequence). CDR3 sequence: CASSLNTGGRETQYF. Complete variable domain (other parts from reference TRBV7-9 and TRBJ2-5): DTGVSQNPRHKITKRGQNVTFRCDPISEHNRLYWYRQTLGQGPEFLTYFQNEAQLEKSRLLSDRFSAERPKGSFSTLEIQRTEQGDSAMYLCASSLNTGGRETQYFGPGTRLLVL.

V gene TRBV12-3 or TRBV12-4 combines with J gene TRBJ2-7; TCRdb outputs TRBD1, but without DNA this stays unchecked. The CDR3 extends over 14 amino acids. This CDR3 is CASSSMGGYYEQYF.

The V and J genes are TRBV24-1 and TRBJ2-1; TCRdb outputs TRBD2, but without DNA this stays unchecked. Germline CDR1 and CDR2: KGHDR and SFDVKD. CDR3 length equals 15 residues. Here the CDR3 reads CATSALTSGGTEQFF.

The gene calls are TRBV12-3 or TRBV12-4 and TRBJ2-2; TCRdb indicates TRBD1, and absent DNA this call remains unverified. CDR3 length: 14 amino acids. CDR3 amino acids: CASLPGGGTGELFF.

V is TRBV4-2 and J is TRBJ2-1. CDR3 length equals 17 residues. Looked up from germline, CDR1 is LGHNA and CDR2 is YNFKEQ. The CDR3 protein is CASSQVVELAAYNEQFF.

The rearrangement links TRBV28 to TRBJ2-7; TCRdb lists TRBD1, though no DNA is available to test this call. Germline V gene data show CDR1 as MDHEN and CDR2 as SYDVKM. The CDR3 is 14 amino acids. The CDR3 is CASRKQGGSYEQYF.

V and J are TRBV20-1 and TRBJ2-7. Germline-derived CDR1 and CDR2 are DFQATT and SNEGSKA (reference sequence). CDR3 length: 14 amino acids. CDR3 protein: CSVEAATESYEQYF.

This sequence joins TRBV5-1 and TRBJ1-1. This CDR3 region has 19 residues. Germline V gene sequence: CDR1 SGHRS, CDR2 YFSETQ. The CDR3 is CASSLAGGGTARGNTEAFF.

This chain connects TRBV20-1 to TRBJ2-1; TCRdb selects TRBD2, and the lack of DNA leaves this call unchecked. The CDR3 spans 14 residues. CDR1 DFQATT and CDR2 SNEGSKA come from the germline V gene (reference sequence). The chain's CDR3 is CSAAEGGLGNEQFF.

The chain recombines TRBV2 with TRBJ1-2; the D call from TCRdb, TRBD1, cannot be confirmed without DNA. Germline-derived CDR1 and CDR2 are SNHLY and FYNNEI. CDR3 length equals 13 residues. This CDR3 is CASRAPAGTGYTF.

The chain recombines TRBV5-1 with TRBJ1-3; TCRdb designates TRBD1, a call that cannot be tested without DNA. The CDR3 sequence is 14 residues long. The germline V gene has CDR1 SGHRS and CDR2 YFSETQ. Here the CDR3 reads CASTQGATGNTIYF.

This sequence joins TRBV18 and TRBJ2-3; TCRdb names TRBD1, which stays unverified in the absence of DNA. Germline V gives CDR1 KGHSH, CDR2 LQKENI. The CDR3 loop spans 15 amino acids. CDR3 protein: CASSHLDSHTDTQYF.

The chain combines TRBV20-1 with TRBJ2-3. CDR3 length: 14 amino acids. Germline V CDR1 and CDR2: DFQATT, SNEGSKA (reference sequence). CDR3 sequence reads: CSARTWLAADTQYF.

CDR3 loop: CASSEAGGRGVNQPQHF. The chain links TRBV6-1 to TRBJ1-5; the D call of TRBD1 rests on TCRdb alone, since no DNA is present to check it. The germline gives CDR1 MNHNS, CDR2 SASEGT. This CDR3 region has 17 residues.

This sequence joins TRBV7-9 and TRBJ2-5. The germline gives CDR1 SEHNR, CDR2 FQNEAQ (reference sequence). The CDR3 loop spans 14 amino acids. CDR3 residues: CASSFLVNQETQYF. Variable domain in full (rest from reference TRBV7-9 and TRBJ2-5): DTGVSQNPRHKITKRGQNVTFRCDPISEHNRLYWYRQTLGQGPEFLTYFQNEAQLEKSRLLSDRFSAERPKGSFSTLEIQRTEQGDSAMYLCASSFLVNQETQYFGPGTRLLVL.

This sequence joins TRBV15 and TRBJ2-5; TCRdb names TRBD1, which stays unverified in the absence of DNA. This CDR3 has 14 amino acids. Germline values: CDR1 LNHNV, CDR2 YYDKDF (reference sequence). CDR3 in amino acids: CATSTRQGSETQYF. Full variable domain (rest looked up from reference TRBV15 and TRBJ2-5): DAMVIQNPRYQVTQFGKPVTLSCSQTLNHNVMYWYQQKSSQAPKLLFHYYDKDFNNEADTPDNFQSRRPNTSFCFLDIRSPGLGDTAMYLCATSTRQGSETQYFGPGTRLLVL.

The chain carries TRBV5-6 and TRBJ1-5; TCRdb's D gene call, TRBD1, goes unchecked for lack of DNA. Germline loops: CDR1 SGHDT, CDR2 YYEEEE. The CDR3 contains 13 residues. CDR3: CASSFLRGKPQHF.

The chain recombines TRBV12-3 or TRBV12-4 with TRBJ2-5; TCRdb picks TRBD1, but there is no DNA to check that call. This CDR3 spans 15 amino acids. CDR3 sequence reads: CASGHRQGAGETQYF.

The chain carries TRBV7-2 and TRBJ2-1; TCRdb picks TRBD2, but there is no DNA to check that call. Germline lookup yields CDR1 SGHTA and CDR2 FQGNSA. The CDR3 runs 15 residues. The CDR3 sequence: CASSPTSGGYNEQFF.

This chain uses TRBV27 with TRBJ2-7; TCRdb designates TRBD1, a call that cannot be tested without DNA. The germline V gene encodes CDR1 MNHEY and CDR2 SMNVEV (reference sequence). CDR3 length: 14 residues. Here the CDR3 reads CASNPGTSPYEQYF.

The chain is built from TRBV12-3 or TRBV12-4 and TRBJ1-5; the D call of TRBD1 rests on TCRdb alone, since no DNA is present to check it. The CDR3 is made up of 18 amino acids. CDR3: CASSLGQGRAGSNQPQHF.

This rearrangement joins TRBV3-1 to TRBJ1-1. The CDR3 runs to 15 residues. Germline lookup yields CDR1 LGHDT and CDR2 YNNKEL (reference sequence). CDR3 residues: CASSQDWQANTEAFF.

The V gene is TRBV2, the J gene TRBJ1-6; TCRdb proposes TRBD1, but this gene call is untestable without DNA. Germline V gene lookup returns CDR1 SNHLY and CDR2 FYNNEI. The CDR3 spans 17 residues. Here the CDR3 reads CASSERGGRRKNSPLHF.

This chain uses TRBV6-2 or TRBV6-3 with TRBJ2-3; the TCRdb D gene call, TRBD2, has no DNA to confirm it. This CDR3 is 21 amino acids long. Germline V gene data show CDR1 as MNHEY and CDR2 as SVGEGT. The CDR3 loop reads CASSYSEGPSWALASTDTQYF.

V gene TRBV20-1 combines with J gene TRBJ1-6. CDR1 is DFQATT, CDR2 SNEGSKA, per germline (reference sequence). This CDR3 comprises 17 residues. The CDR3 loop reads CSARDLGGNSYNSPLHF.

The rearrangement links TRBV6-2 or TRBV6-3 to TRBJ2-7. The CDR3 has 12 residues. In germline, CDR1 is MNHEY, CDR2 SVGEGT. The CDR3 is CASSYSEQAQYF.

The rearrangement links TRBV6-6 to TRBJ1-1. This CDR3 contains 13 residues. The germline gives CDR1 MNHNY, CDR2 SVGAGI (reference sequence). The CDR3 protein is CASKGEGNTEAFF.

V usage is TRBV20-1 and J usage is TRBJ1-3; TCRdb designates TRBD1, a call that cannot be tested without DNA. The CDR3 runs 11 residues. CDR1 is DFQATT and CDR2 is SNEGSKA in the germline V gene (reference sequence). The CDR3 region is CSLDRRGTIYF.

The chain links TRBV2 to TRBJ1-6. The CDR3 extends over 15 amino acids. Germline V gene data show CDR1 as SNHLY and CDR2 as FYNNEI. The CDR3: CASSAMMGGASPLHF.

This chain joins TRBV28 and TRBJ1-5. Per germline, CDR1 MDHEN and CDR2 SYDVKM. This CDR3 is built from 17 residues. The CDR3 spells CASSLGPTYYSNQPQHF.